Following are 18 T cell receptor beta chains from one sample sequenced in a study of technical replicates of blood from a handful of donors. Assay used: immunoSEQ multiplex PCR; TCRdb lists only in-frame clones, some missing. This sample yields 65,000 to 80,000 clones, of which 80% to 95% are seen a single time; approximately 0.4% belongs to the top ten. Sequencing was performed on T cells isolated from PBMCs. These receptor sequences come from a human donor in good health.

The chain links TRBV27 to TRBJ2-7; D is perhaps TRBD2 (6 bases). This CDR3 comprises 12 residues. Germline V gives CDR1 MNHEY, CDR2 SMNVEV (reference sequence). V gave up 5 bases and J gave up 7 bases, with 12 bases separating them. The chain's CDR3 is CASSKQAGEQYF. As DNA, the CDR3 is TGTGCCAGCAGTAAACAGGCGGGAGAGCAGTACTTC.

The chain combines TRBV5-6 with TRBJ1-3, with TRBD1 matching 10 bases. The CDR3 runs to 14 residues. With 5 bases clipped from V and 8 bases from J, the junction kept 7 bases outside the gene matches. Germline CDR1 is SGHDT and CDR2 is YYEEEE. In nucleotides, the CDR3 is TGTGCCAGCAGTGAGGGGACAGGGGCCTACACCATATATTTT. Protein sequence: CASSEGTGAYTIYF.

DNA of the CDR3: TGCGCCAGCAGCTTCAGGGCCCTAGGCACAGATACGCAGTATTTT. This encodes CASSFRALGTDTQYF. The chain combines TRBV5-1 with TRBJ2-3, with D perhaps TRBD1 (5 bases). In germline, CDR1 is SGHRS, CDR2 YFSETQ. The V and J ends lost 2 bases and 1 base respectively, with 11 bases between them. The CDR3 sequence is 15 residues long.

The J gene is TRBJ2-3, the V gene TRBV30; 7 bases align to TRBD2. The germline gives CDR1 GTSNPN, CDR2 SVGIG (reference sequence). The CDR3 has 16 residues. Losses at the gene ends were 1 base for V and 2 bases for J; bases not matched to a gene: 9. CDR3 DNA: TGTGCCTGGAGTGGGTTTACTAGCGCCCACACAGATACGCAGTATTTT. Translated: CAWSGFTSAHTDTQYF.

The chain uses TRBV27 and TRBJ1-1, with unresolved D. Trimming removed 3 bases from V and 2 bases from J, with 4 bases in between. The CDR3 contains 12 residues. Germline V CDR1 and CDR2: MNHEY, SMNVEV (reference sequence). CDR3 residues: CASSFTNTEAFF. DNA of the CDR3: TGTGCCAGCAGTTTCACAAACACTGAAGCTTTCTTT.

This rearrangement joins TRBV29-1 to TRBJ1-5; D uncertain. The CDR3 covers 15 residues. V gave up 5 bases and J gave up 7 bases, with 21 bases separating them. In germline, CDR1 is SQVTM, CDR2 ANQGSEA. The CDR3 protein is CSVTLPGDKRQPQHF. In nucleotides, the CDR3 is TGCAGCGTTACCCTGCCGGGAGATAAAAGGCAGCCCCAGCATTTT.

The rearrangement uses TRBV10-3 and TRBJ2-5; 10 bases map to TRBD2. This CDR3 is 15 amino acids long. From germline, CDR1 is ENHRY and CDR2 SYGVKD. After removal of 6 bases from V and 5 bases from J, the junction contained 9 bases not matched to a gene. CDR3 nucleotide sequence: TGTGCCATCAGCCCACTCTCTAGCGGGAGTGAGACCCAGTACTTC. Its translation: CAISPLSSGSETQYF.

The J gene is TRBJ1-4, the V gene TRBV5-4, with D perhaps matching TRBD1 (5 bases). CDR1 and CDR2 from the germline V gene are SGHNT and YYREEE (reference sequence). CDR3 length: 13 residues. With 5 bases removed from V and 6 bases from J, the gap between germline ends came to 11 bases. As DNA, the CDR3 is TGTGCCAGCAGTCCTGGACAAGATGAAAAACTGTTTTTT. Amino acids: CASSPGQDEKLFF.

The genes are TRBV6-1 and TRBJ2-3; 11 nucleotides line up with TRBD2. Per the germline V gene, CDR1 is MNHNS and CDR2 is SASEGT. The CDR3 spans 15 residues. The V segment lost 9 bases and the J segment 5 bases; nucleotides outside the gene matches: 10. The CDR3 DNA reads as TGTGCCAGTCCTACTAGCGGGAGAGTCTTAGATACGCAGTATTTT. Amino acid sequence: CASPTSGRVLDTQYF.

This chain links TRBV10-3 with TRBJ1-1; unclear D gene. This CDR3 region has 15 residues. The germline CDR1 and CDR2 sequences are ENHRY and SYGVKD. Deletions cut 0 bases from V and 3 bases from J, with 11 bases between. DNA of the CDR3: TGTGCCATCAGTGAGTCGATAATCCGGGACACTGAAGCTTTCTTT. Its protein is CAISESIIRDTEAFF.

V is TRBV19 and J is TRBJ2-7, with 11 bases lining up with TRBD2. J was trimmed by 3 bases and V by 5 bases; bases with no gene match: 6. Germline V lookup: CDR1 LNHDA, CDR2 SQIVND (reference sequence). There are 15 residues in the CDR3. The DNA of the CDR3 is TGTGCCAGTAGTTCCCCGGGACTAGCGGTCTACGAGCAGTACTTC. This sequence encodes CASSSPGLAVYEQYF.

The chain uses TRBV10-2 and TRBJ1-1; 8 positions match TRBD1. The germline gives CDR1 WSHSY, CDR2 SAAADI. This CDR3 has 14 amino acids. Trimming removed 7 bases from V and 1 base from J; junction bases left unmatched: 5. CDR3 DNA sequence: TGCGCCAGCACACCGGGACAGGAGAACACTGAAGCTTTCTTT. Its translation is CASTPGQENTEAFF.

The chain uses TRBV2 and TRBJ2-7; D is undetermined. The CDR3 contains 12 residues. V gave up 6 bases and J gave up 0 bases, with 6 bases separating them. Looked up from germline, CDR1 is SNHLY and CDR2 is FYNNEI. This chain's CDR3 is CASSEYSYEQYF. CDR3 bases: TGTGCCAGCAGCGAATACTCCTACGAGCAGTACTTC.

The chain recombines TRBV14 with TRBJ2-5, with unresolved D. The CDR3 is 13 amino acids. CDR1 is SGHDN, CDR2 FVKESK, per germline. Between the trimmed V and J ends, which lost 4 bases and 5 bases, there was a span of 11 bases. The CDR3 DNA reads TGTGCCAGCAGCCCCTTAGGCGGCGAGACCCAGTACTTC. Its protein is CASSPLGGETQYF.

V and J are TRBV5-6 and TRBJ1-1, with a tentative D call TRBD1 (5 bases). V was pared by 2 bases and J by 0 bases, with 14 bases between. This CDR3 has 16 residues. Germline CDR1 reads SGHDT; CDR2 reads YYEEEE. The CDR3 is CASSFLGEGLNTEAFF. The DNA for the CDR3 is TGTGCCAGCAGCTTCCTCGGGGAGGGGCTGAACACTGAAGCTTTCTTT.

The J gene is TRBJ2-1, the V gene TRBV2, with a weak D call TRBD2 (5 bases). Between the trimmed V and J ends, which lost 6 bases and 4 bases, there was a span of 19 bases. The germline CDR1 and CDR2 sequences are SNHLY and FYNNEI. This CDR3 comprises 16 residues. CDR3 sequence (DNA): TGTGCCAGCAGCCTCGGACTCGGCCTCGCATACAATGAGCAGTTCTTC. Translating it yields CASSLGLGLAYNEQFF.

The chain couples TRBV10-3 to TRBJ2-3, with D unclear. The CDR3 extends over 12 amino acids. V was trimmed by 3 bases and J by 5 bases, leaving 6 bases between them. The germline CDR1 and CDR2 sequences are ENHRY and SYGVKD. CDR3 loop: CAISELRDTQYF. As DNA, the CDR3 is TGTGCCATCAGTGAATTGAGAGATACGCAGTATTTT.

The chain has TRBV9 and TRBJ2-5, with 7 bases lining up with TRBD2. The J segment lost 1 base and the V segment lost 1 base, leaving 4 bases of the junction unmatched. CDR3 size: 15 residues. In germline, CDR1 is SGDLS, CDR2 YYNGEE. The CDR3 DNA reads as TGTGCCAGCAGCGTACCGGGACTACCCCAAGAGACCCAGTACTTC. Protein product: CASSVPGLPQETQYF.